Listed below are T cell receptor beta chains from one sample, sequenced in a study of Ad26.COV2.S vaccination and SARS-CoV-2 variants. Profiling relied on immunoSEQ multiplex PCR, and the TCRdb table lists in-frame clones only, not all of them. Altogether 300,000 to 350,000 clones are present, around four fifths being singletons, with the ten largest covering under 2.5%. The sample was peripheral blood, taken in a trial of Ad26.COV2.S vaccine versus placebo. The origin of the receptors is a person between 18 and 59 years old who received the Ad26.COV2.S COVID-19 vaccine or a placebo. CDR3s include the opening cysteine and the closing phenylalanine or tryptophan. The D gene is left open where the match is weak. Only part of the rows carry a size: once, few, many, or a class if the clone is expanded.

>TRBJ2-7|-|TRBV6-2/TRBV6-3|TRBD1
CASSYSIWTGKHEQYF
TGTGCCAGCAGTTACTCGATCTGGACAGGGAAGCACGAGCAGTACTTC
>TRBJ1-2|-|TRBV5-4|-
CASSSQNLEGYGYTF
TGTGCCAGCAGCTCCCAAAACCTTGAGGGCTATGGCTACACCTTC
>TRBJ2-2|-|TRBV9|-
CASSAGRVNTGELFF
TGTGCCAGCAGCGCGGGACGGGTAAACACCGGGGAGCTGTTTTTT
>TRBJ1-6|-|TRBV7-8|TRBD1
CASTETGGLSPLHF
TGTGCCAGCACCGAAACAGGGGGCTTATCACCCCTCCACTTT
>TRBJ1-1|-|TRBV19|TRBD1
CASSIDNRGGTTEAFF
TGTGCCAGTAGTATAGACAACAGGGGAGGAACCACTGAAGCTTTCTTT
>TRBJ2-2|-|TRBV7-9|-
CASSSRGDTGELFF
TGTGCCAGCAGCTCCAGAGGAGACACCGGGGAGCTGTTTTTT
>TRBJ1-6|-|TRBV3-1/TRBV3-2|-
CASSQGSRMYNSPLHF
TGTGCCAGCAGCCAAGGGTCCAGGATGTATAATTCACCCCTCCACTTT
>TRBJ1-2|-|TRBV5-1|TRBD1
CASSGRGTGSPPDGYTF
TGCGCCAGCAGCGGTCGGGGGACAGGGAGTCCCCCTGATGGCTACACCTTC
>TRBJ1-4|-|TRBV28|-
CASSDRVTSREKLFF
TGTGCCAGCAGTGACCGGGTCACCTCTCGGGAAAAACTGTTTTTT
>TRBJ1-2|-|TRBV28|TRBD1
CASSSHATGPDYGYTF
TGTGCCAGCAGTTCTCATGCGACAGGGCCTGACTATGGCTACACCTTC
>TRBJ2-5|-|TRBV11-2|TRBD2
CASSLEGTSRETQYF
TGTGCCAGCAGCTTAGAGGGGACTAGCAGAGAGACCCAGTACTTC
>TRBJ2-7|-|TRBV28|-
CASRPYLGPYEQYF
TGTGCCAGCAGACCCTACCTGGGCCCCTACGAGCAGTACTTC
>TRBJ2-2|-|TRBV5-6|-
CAMLRGAGELFF
TGTGCCATGCTTAGGGGGGCCGGGGAGCTGTTTTTT
>TRBJ1-2|-|TRBV9|TRBD1
CASSAWTGGNYGYTF
TGTGCCAGCAGCGCCTGGACAGGGGGAAACTATGGCTACACCTTC
>TRBJ2-7|-|TRBV6-5|TRBD1
CASSLDRDRYYEQYF
TGTGCCAGCAGTTTGGACAGGGACAGATATTACGAGCAGTACTTC
>TRBJ2-7|-|TRBV5-1|TRBD1
CASSPGTGGESEQYF
TGCGCCAGCAGCCCGGGGACAGGGGGCGAATCCGAGCAGTACTTC
>TRBJ2-7|-|TRBV7-9|TRBD1
CASSPGQGGSYEQYF
TGTGCCAGCAGCCCGGGACAGGGGGGCTCCTACGAGCAGTACTTC
>TRBJ2-3|few|TRBV5-1|-
CASSSEGGIDTQYF
TGCGCCAGCAGCTCGGAGGGGGGGATAGATACGCAGTATTTT
>TRBJ1-1|-|TRBV2|-
CASSAETPMNTEAFF
TGTGCCAGCAGTGCCGAAACTCCCATGAACACTGAAGCTTTCTTT
>TRBJ2-3|-|TRBV9|-
CASSVDTGETDTQYF
TGTGCCAGCAGCGTAGATACGGGGGAAACAGATACGCAGTATTTT
>TRBJ1-2|-|TRBV6-5|-
CASSYSGPNYGYTF
TGTGCCAGCAGTTACTCGGGACCGAACTATGGCTACACCTTC
>TRBJ2-1|-|TRBV7-9|TRBD2
CASSPRGAHSGEQFF
TGTGCCAGCAGCCCGCGGGGGGCCCACTCCGGTGAGCAGTTCTTC
>TRBJ1-4|-|TRBV5-1|-
CASSLWGAQGNEKLFF
TGCGCCAGCAGCTTGTGGGGGGCGCAGGGTAATGAAAAACTGTTTTTT
>TRBJ2-3|-|TRBV6-5|-
CASRQRGPWLDTQYF
TGTGCCAGCAGGCAAAGGGGCCCTTGGTTGGATACGCAGTATTTT
>TRBJ1-1|-|TRBV5-6|-
CASITQGRSEAFF
TGTGCCAGCATCACTCAGGGGCGCTCTGAAGCTTTCTTT
>TRBJ2-5|-|TRBV18|TRBD1
CASSPRQGAEETQYF
TGTGCCAGCTCACCTCGACAGGGGGCGGAAGAGACCCAGTACTTC
>TRBJ1-1|-|TRBV18|-
CASSPRRGDVTEAFF
TGTGCCAGCTCACCACGACGAGGGGATGTCACTGAAGCTTTCTTT
>TRBJ1-1|-|TRBV19|-
CASTVAPGRMNTEAFF
TGTGCCAGTACGGTAGCCCCCGGGAGGATGAACACTGAAGCTTTCTTT
>TRBJ2-6|-|TRBV19|-
CASREQRSGANVLTF
TGTGCCAGTAGAGAACAGCGGTCTGGGGCCAACGTCCTGACTTTC
>TRBJ1-4|few|TRBV14|-
CASSQENALSMGKLFF
TGTGCCAGCAGCCAAGAGAACGCCTTGAGTATGGGAAAACTGTTTTTT
>TRBJ1-5|-|TRBV2|-
CASSVGVSNQPQHF
TGTGCCAGCAGTGTAGGGGTAAGCAATCAGCCCCAGCATTTT
>TRBJ2-1|-|TRBV7-3|-
CASSLGLSYNEQFF
TGTGCCAGCAGCTTGGGACTTTCGTACAATGAGCAGTTCTTC
>TRBJ2-2|-|TRBV6-5|-
CASSYSGRLNTGELFF
TGTGCCAGCAGTTACTCGGGCAGACTTAACACCGGGGAGCTGTTTTTT
>TRBJ2-3|-|TRBV5-1|TRBD1
CATRQGSTDTQYF
TGCGCCACCAGACAGGGAAGCACAGATACGCAGTATTTT
>TRBJ2-5|-|TRBV5-4|TRBD1
CASSLQGAETQYF
TGTGCCAGCAGCTTACAGGGGGCCGAGACCCAGTACTTC
>TRBJ2-7|-|TRBV6-6|-
CASLRQSSYEQYF
TGTGCCAGCTTAAGGCAGTCCTCCTACGAGCAGTACTTC
>TRBJ1-4|-|TRBV27|-
CASSLSRVTNEKLFF
TGTGCCAGCAGTTTATCGAGGGTTACTAATGAAAAACTGTTTTTT
>TRBJ1-1|-|TRBV27|-
CASSPWGGKNEAFF
TGTGCCAGCAGTCCCTGGGGCGGCAAAAATGAAGCTTTCTTT
>TRBJ2-2|once|TRBV11-2|-
CASSRGLGTGELFF
TGTGCCAGCAGCCGTGGCTTGGGCACCGGGGAGCTGTTTTTT
>TRBJ2-1|-|TRBV5-4|-
CASSLAVEQFF
TGTGCCAGCAGCTTGGCCGTTGAGCAGTTCTTC
>TRBJ1-1|-|TRBV18|-
CASSPRQENTEAFF
TGTGCCAGCTCACCACGACAGGAGAACACTGAAGCTTTCTTT
>TRBJ1-1|-|TRBV5-6|-
CASSLDSMNTEAFF
TGTGCCAGCAGCTTAGACAGCATGAACACTGAAGCTTTCTTT
>TRBJ2-7|-|TRBV18|-
CASSPTQRGGQYF
TGTGCCAGCTCACCCACCCAGAGGGGCGGGCAGTACTTC
>TRBJ2-3|-|TRBV27|-
CASLEEGRGTDTQYF
TGTGCCTCACTCGAGGAGGGCCGAGGCACAGATACGCAGTATTTT
>TRBJ2-5|-|TRBV5-1|TRBD1
CASSLGPTGGETQYF
TGCGCCAGCAGCTTGGGGCCAACAGGGGGAGAGACCCAGTACTTC
>TRBJ2-3|-|TRBV7-3|TRBD2
CASSSGTSGVLDTQYF
TGTGCCAGCAGCTCCGGGACTAGCGGGGTGCTGGATACGCAGTATTTT
>TRBJ2-5|-|TRBV28|-
CASSLVGRETQYF
TGTGCCAGCAGTTTGGTGGGGCGGGAGACCCAGTACTTC
>TRBJ1-1|-|TRBV9|-
CASSVGLVRAGVNTEAFF
TGTGCCAGCAGCGTGGGGCTCGTAAGGGCGGGGGTCAACACTGAAGCTTTCTTT
>TRBJ1-2|-|TRBV5-6|-
CASSLQTVGHGYTF
TGTGCCAGCAGCCTACAGACAGTAGGACATGGCTACACCTTC
>TRBJ1-1|-|TRBV7-8|-
CASSRIQEHTEAFF
TGTGCCAGCAGCCGGATACAAGAACACACTGAAGCTTTCTTT
>TRBJ2-1|-|TRBV11-1|-
CASSLDRDYNEQFF
TGTGCCAGCAGCTTAGACCGGGACTACAATGAGCAGTTCTTC
>TRBJ2-2|-|TRBV6-6|-
CASSYSGNTGELFF
TGTGCCAGCAGTTACTCCGGGAACACCGGGGAGCTGTTTTTT
>TRBJ1-2|-|TRBV2|-
CASSELGLGYGYTF
TGTGCCAGCAGTGAATTGGGCTTAGGCTATGGCTACACCTTC
>TRBJ1-5|-|TRBV9|-
CASSVAGWDQPQHF
TGTGCCAGCAGCGTAGCGGGGTGGGATCAGCCCCAGCATTTT